The text below deals with one T cell receptor beta chain. This record comes from a study of T cells in Graves' hyperthyroidism and ophthalmopathy. RNA transcripts gave rise to amplified TCR beta CDR3 regions. The study used the HTBI primer set for a first-round RT-PCR of the TCR CDR3. TCRdb analysed the multiplex PCR reads with MiXCR anew, one entry per CDR3 protein. This sample yields 95,000 to 100,000 distinct CDR3 sequences, of which over 50% are seen a single time; roughly 27% belongs to the top ten. Germline values: CDR1 SGHKS, CDR2 YYEKEE (reference sequence). The CDR3 spans 16 residues. With 0 bases clipped from V and 5 bases from J, the junction kept 9 bases outside the gene matches.

The source is a woman aged 40 to 50 with Graves' hyperthyroidism. Input material: blood. The rearrangement joins TRBV5-5 to TRBJ2-5, with TRBD2 matching 8 bases. CDR3 sequence: CASSLVSGGVGETQYF. The CDR3 nucleotides read TGTGCCAGCAGCTTGGTCTCCGGGGGGGTAGGGGAGACCCAGTACTTC.